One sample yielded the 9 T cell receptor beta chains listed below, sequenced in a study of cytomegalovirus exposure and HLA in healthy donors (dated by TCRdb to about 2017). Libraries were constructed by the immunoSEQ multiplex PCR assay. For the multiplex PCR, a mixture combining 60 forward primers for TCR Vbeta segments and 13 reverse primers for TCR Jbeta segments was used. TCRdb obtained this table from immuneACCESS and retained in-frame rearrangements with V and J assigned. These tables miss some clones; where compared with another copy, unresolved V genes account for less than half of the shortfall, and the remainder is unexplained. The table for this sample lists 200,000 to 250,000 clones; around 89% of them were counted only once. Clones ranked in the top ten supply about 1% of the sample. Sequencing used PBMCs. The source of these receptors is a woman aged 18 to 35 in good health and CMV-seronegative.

The CDR3 region has the DNA TGTGCCACAAAGCTTAATAGACGCGGGGGGAAAGATACGCAGTATTTT. This sequence encodes CATKLNRRGGKDTQYF. The chain couples TRBV7-9 to TRBJ2-3; 8 nucleotides line up with TRBD2. Germline V lookup: CDR1 SEHNR, CDR2 FQNEAQ (reference sequence). The CDR3 extends over 16 amino acids. The junction had 17 bases not matched to a gene; V was cut back by 10 bases and J by 5 bases. The full variable domain, its missing parts supplied by reference TRBV7-9 and TRBJ2-3, is DTGVSQNPRHKITKRGQNVTFRCDPISEHNRLYWYRQTLGQGPEFLTYFQNEAQLEKSRLLSDRFSAERPKGSFSTLEIQRTEQGDSAMYLCATKLNRRGGKDTQYFGPGTRLTVL.

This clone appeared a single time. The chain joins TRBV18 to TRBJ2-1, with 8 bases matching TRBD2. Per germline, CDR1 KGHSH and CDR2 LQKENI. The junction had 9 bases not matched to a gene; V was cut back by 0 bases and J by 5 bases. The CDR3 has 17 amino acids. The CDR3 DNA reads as TGTGCCAGCTCACCACCGCTCCCACGGGGGGGCCACAATGAGCAGTTCTTC. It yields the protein CASSPPLPRGGHNEQFF. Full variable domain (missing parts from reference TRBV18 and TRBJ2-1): NAGVMQNPRHLVRRRGQEARLRCSPMKGHSHVYWYRQLPEEGLKFMVYLQKENIIDESGMPKERFSAEFPKEGPSILRIQQVVRGDSAAYFCASSPPLPRGGHNEQFFGPGTRLTVL.

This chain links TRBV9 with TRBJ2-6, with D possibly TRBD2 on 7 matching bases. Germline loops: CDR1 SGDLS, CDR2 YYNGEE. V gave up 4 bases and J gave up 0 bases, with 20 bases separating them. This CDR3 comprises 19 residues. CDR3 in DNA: TGTGCCAGCAGCCCGCTGGGGGGGGCGCTTCTCTCTGGGGCCAACGTCCTGACTTTC. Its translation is CASSPLGGALLSGANVLTF.

Here the CDR3 reads CASSASYEQYF. Here the CDR3 DNA reads TGTGCCAGCAGTGCCAGCTACGAGCAGTACTTC. The chain is built from TRBV25-1 and TRBJ2-7; D remains ambiguous. This CDR3 contains 11 residues. Trimming removed 4 bases from V and 3 bases from J, with 4 bases in between. Germline V gives CDR1 MGHDK, CDR2 SYGVNS.

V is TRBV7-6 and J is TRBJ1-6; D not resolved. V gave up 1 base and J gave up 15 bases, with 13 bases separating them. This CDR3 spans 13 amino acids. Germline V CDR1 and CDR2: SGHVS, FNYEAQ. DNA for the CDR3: TGTGCCAGCAGCTTAGGCACGGGAACCGGCCTCCACTTT. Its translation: CASSLGTGTGLHF. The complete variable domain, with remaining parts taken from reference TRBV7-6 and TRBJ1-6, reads GAGVSQSPRYKVTKRGQDVALRCDPISGHVSLYWYRQALGQGPEFLTYFNYEAQQDKSGLPNDRFSAERPEGSISTLTIQRTEQRDSAMYRCASSLGTGTGLHFGNGTRLTVT.

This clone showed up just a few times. CDR3 nucleotides: TGTGCCTGGAGTGTACTTTTTGACACTGAAGCTTTCTTT. Translated: CAWSVLFDTEAFF. The genes are TRBV30 and TRBJ1-1, with D unresolved. The CDR3 runs to 13 residues. V shed 0 bases and J shed 3 bases, with 8 bases lying between them. Per the germline V gene, CDR1 is GTSNPN and CDR2 is SVGIG (reference sequence).

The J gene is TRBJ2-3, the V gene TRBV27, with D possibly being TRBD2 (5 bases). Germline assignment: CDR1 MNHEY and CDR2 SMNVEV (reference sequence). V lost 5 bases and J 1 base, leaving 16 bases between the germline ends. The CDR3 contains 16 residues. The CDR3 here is CASSGWGTRRTDTQYF. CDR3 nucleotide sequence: TGTGCCAGCAGTGGTTGGGGAACTAGACGCACAGATACGCAGTATTTT.

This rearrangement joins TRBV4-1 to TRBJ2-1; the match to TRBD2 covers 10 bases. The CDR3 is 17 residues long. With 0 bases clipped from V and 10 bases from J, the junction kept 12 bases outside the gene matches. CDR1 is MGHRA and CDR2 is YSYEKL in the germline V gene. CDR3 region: CASSQDLTSGTIGEQFF. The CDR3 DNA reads TGCGCCAGCAGCCAAGACCTAACTAGCGGGACGATCGGAGAGCAGTTCTTC.

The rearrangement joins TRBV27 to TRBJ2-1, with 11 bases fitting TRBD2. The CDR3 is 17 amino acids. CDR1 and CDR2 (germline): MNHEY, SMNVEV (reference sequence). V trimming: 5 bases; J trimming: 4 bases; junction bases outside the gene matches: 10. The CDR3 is CASSRPGLADSYNEQFF. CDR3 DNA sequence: TGTGCCAGCAGTAGACCGGGACTAGCGGACTCATACAATGAGCAGTTCTTC.